This T cell receptor (beta chain) was retrieved from a study of post-analysis software for immune sequencing data. Whole-study context: Some patients lacked subtype; others had relapsing-remitting, secondary progressive or progressive-relapsing disease. Notes on the study in general: Versus controls, multiple sclerosis patients showed significantly lower diversity (normalized Chao1). Several TRBV segments occurring more often in patients than controls included TRBV5-6, TRBV5-1 and TRBV20-1.

In the case of this clonotype: Antigen: not known.

Unique-molecular-identifier-tagged TCR beta cDNA libraries were used. MiXCR was run by TCRdb on the PCR reads, yielding one entry per CDR3 protein. Of around 500,000 distinct CDR3 sequences listed, 34% are singletons. V shed 6 bases, J shed 0 bases, and the junction held 1 base outside the gene matches. CDR3 length: 12 residues. CDR1 is SQVTM, CDR2 ANQGSEA, per germline. The sequence derives from a girl aged 2 to 17 with multiple sclerosis. The sequencing input was blood. V and J are TRBV29-1 and TRBJ1-1; 7 bases align to TRBD1. This chain's CDR3 is CSVGQMNTEAFF. DNA for the CDR3: TGCAGCGTGGGACAGATGAACACTGAAGCTTTCTTT. Full variable domain (outside the CDR3, taken from reference TRBV29-1 and TRBJ1-1): SAVISQKPSRDICQRGTSLTIQCQVDSQVTMMFWYRQQPGQSLTLIATANQGSEATYESGFVIDKFPISRPNLTFSTLTVSNMSPEDSSIYLCSVGQMNTEAFFGQGTRLTVV.